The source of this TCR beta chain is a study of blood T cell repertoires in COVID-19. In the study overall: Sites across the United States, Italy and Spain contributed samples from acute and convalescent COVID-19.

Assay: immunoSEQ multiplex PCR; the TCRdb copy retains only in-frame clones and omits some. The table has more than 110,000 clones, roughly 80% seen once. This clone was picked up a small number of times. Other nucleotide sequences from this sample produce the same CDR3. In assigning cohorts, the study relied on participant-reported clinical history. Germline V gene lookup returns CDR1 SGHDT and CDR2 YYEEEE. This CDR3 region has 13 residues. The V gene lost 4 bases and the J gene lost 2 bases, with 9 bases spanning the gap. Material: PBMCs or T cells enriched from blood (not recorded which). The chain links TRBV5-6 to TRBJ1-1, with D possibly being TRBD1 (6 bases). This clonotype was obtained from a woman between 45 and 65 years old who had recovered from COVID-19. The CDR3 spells CASSLDRNTEAFF. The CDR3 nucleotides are TGTGCCAGCAGCCTGGACAGAAACACTGAAGCTTTCTTT.